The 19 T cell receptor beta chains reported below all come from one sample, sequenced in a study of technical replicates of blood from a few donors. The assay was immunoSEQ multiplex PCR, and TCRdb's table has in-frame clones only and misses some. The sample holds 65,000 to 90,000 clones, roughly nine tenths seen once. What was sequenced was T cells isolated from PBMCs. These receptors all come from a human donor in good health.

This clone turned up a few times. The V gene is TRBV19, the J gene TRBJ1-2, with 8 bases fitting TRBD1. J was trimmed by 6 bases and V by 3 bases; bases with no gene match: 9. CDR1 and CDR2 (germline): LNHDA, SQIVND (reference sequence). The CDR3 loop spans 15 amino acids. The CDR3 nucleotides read TGTGCCAGTAGTATCCTCGGACAGGGTGAAGATGGCTACACCTTC. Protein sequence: CASSILGQGEDGYTF.

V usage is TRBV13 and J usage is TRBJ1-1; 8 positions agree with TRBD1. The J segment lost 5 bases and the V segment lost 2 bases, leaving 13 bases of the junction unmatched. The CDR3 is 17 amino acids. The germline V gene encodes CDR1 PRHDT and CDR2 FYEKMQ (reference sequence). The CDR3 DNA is TGTGCCAGCAGCTTATGGAACACAGGGGGTGGGGCTACTGAAGCTTTCTTT. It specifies CASSLWNTGGGATEAFF.

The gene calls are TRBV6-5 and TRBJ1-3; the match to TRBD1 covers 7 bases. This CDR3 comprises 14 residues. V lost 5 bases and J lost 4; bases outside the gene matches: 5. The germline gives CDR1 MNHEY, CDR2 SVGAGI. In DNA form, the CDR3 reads TGTGCCAGCAGTGATAGGGGGCGCGGAAACACCATATATTTT. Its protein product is CASSDRGRGNTIYF.

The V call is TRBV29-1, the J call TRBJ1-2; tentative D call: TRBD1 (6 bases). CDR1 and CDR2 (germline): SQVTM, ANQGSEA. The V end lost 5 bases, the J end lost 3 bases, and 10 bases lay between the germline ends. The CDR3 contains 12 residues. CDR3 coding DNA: TGCAGCGTTCGACAGGCAGACTATGGCTACACCTTC. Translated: CSVRQADYGYTF.

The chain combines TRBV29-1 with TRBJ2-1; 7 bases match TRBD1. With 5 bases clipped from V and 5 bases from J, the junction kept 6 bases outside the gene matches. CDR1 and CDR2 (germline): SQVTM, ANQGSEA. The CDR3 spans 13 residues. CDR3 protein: CSVLGTEDNEQFF. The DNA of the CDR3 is TGCAGCGTTCTCGGGACAGAGGACAATGAGCAGTTCTTC.

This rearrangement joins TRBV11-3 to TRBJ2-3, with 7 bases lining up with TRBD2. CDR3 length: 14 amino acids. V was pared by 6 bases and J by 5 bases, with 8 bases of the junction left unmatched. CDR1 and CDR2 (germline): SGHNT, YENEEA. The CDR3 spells CASSGGGARDTQYF. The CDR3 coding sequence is TGTGCCAGCAGTGGGGGAGGGGCGAGAGATACGCAGTATTTT.

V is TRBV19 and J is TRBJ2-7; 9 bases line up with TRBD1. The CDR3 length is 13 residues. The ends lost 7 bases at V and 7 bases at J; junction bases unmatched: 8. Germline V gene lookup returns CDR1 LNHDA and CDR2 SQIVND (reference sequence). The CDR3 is CASTTQGAPEQYF. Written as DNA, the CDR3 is TGTGCCAGTACAACACAGGGGGCGCCTGAGCAGTACTTC.

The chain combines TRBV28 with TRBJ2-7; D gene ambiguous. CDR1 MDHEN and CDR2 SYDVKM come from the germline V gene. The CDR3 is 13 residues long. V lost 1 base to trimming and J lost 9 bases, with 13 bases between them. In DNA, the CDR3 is TGTGCCAGCAGTTTATATAGCCGCCTTGTGCAGTACTTC. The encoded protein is CASSLYSRLVQYF.

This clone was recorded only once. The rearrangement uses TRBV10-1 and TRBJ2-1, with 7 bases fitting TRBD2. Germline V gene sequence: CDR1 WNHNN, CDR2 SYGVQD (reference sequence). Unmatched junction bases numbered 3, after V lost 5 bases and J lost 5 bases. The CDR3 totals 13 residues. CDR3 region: CASSKTSHNEQFF. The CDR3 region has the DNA TGCGCCAGCAGTAAGACTAGCCACAATGAGCAGTTCTTC.

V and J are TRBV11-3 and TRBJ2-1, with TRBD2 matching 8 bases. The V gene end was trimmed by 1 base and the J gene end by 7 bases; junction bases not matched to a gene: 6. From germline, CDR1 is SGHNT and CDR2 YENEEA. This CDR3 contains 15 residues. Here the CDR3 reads CASSLAGGAENEQFF. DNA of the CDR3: TGTGCCAGCAGCTTAGCCGGGGGGGCGGAGAATGAGCAGTTCTTC.

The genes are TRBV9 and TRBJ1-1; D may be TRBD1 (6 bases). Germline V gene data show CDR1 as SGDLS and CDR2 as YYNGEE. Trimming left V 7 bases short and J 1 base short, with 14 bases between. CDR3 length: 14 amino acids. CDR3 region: CASGRGLRNTEAFF. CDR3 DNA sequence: TGTGCCAGCGGGCGGGGGCTTCGGAACACTGAAGCTTTCTTT.

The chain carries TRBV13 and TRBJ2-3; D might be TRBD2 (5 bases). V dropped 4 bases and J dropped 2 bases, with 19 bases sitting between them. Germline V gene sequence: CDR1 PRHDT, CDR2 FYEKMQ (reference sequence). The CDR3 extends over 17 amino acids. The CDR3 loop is CASSSTGIGRATDTQYF. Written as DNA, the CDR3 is TGTGCCAGCAGCTCTACCGGAATAGGGCGGGCCACAGATACGCAGTATTTT.

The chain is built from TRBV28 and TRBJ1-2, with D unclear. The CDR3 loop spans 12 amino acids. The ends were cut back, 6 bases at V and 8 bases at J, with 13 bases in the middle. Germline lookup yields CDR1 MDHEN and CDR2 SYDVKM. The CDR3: CASSQIPYGYTF. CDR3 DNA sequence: TGTGCCAGCAGCCAAATCCCCTACGGCTACACCTTC.

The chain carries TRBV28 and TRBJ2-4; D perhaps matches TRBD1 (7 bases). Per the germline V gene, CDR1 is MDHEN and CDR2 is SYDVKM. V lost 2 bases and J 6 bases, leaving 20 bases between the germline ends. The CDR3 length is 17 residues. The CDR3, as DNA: TGTGCCAGCAGTTTACCGGGACTTGACAGGGCTGCAAACATTCAGTACTTC. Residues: CASSLPGLDRAANIQYF.

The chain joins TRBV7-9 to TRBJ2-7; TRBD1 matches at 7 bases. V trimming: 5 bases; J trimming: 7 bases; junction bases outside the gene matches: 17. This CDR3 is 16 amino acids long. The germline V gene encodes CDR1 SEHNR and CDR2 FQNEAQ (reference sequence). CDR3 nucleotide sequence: TGTGCCAGCAGCCCATACCGGGGACAGCCTGTGGGAGAGCAGTACTTC. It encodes CASSPYRGQPVGEQYF.

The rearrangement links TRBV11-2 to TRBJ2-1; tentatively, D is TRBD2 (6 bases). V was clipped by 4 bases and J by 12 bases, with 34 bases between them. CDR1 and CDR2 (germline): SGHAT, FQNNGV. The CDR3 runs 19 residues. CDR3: CASSSPTGVAGPLSMGQFF. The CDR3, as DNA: TGTGCCAGCAGCTCACCAACGGGGGTAGCAGGGCCCCTGTCAATGGGGCAGTTCTTC.

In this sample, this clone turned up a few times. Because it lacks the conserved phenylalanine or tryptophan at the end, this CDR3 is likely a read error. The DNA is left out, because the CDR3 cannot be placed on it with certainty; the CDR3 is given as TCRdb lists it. CDR3 sequence reads: CASSSSQGAK. J is TRBJ1-1 and V is TRBV11-3; TRBD1, as called in the table, went unchecked against the DNA. Per the germline V gene, CDR1 is SGHNT and CDR2 is YENEEA. The CDR3 is 10 residues long, ends included.

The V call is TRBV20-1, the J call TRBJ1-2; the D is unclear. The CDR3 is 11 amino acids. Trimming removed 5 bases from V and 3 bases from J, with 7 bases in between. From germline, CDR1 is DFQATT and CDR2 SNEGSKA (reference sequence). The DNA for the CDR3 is TGCAGTGCTCCTGTTGACTATGGCTACACCTTC. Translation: CSAPVDYGYTF.

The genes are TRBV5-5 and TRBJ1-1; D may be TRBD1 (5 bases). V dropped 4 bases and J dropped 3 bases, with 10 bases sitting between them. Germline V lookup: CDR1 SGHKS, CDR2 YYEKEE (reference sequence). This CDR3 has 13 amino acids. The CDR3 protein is CASSPGRDTEAFF. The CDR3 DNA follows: TGTGCCAGCAGCCCCGGCAGGGACACTGAAGCTTTCTTT.